Listed here are 12 T cell receptor beta chains from one sample, sequenced in a study of blood T cell repertoires in COVID-19. TCRdb's table, derived via immunoSEQ multiplex PCR, lists solely in-frame clones and lacks some. The sample records 100,000 to 150,000 clones, roughly 80% being singletons. What was sequenced was PBMCs or T cells enriched from blood (not recorded which). The receptors here all came from a man aged 35-49 years with acute COVID-19.

V and J are TRBV18 and TRBJ2-2; D not resolved. V was clipped by 5 bases and J by 1 base, with 11 bases between them. CDR1 and CDR2 from the germline V gene are KGHSH and LQKENI. The CDR3 has 15 amino acids. CDR3 in DNA: TGTGCCAGCTCAAAGGCAGGTGGGAACACCGGGGAGCTGTTTTTT. Protein product: CASSKAGGNTGELFF.

The chain combines TRBV5-1 with TRBJ1-1; tentative D call: TRBD1 (5 bases). Germline V CDR1 and CDR2: SGHRS, YFSETQ. The CDR3 length is 13 residues. V shed 0 bases and J shed 5 bases, with 8 bases lying between them. In DNA form, the CDR3 reads TGCGCCAGCAGCTTGGGTCGACAGACTGAAGCTTTCTTT. This gives the protein CASSLGRQTEAFF.

This sequence joins TRBV5-4 and TRBJ2-3, with 7 positions matching TRBD1. The CDR3 sequence is 17 residues long. The junction had 11 bases not matched to a gene; V was cut back by 4 bases and J by 0 bases. CDR1 and CDR2 (germline): SGHNT, YYREEE (reference sequence). The CDR3 sequence: CASSPISRGSSTDTQYF. CDR3 DNA sequence: TGTGCCAGCAGCCCGATCAGCAGGGGGTCTAGCACAGATACGCAGTATTTT.

The chain employs TRBV7-3 and TRBJ2-5; maybe TRBD2 (6 bases). Germline CDR1 and CDR2: SGHTA and FQGTGA. V shed 4 bases and J shed 6 bases, with 15 bases lying between them. CDR3 size: 14 residues. The CDR3 here is CASSSWRGNKTQYF. The CDR3 nucleotides are TGTGCCAGCAGCTCTTGGAGGGGTAACAAGACCCAGTACTTC. The variable domain in full, with the rest retrieved from reference TRBV7-3 and TRBJ2-5, is GAGVSQTPSNKVTEKGKYVELRCDPISGHTALYWYRQSLGQGPEFLIYFQGTGAADDSGLPNDRFFAVRPEGSVSTLKIQRTERGDSAVYLCASSSWRGNKTQYFGPGTRLLVL.

This clone was detected a few times. The J gene is TRBJ1-3, the V gene TRBV7-2; perhaps TRBD1 as D (6 bases). Per the germline V gene, CDR1 is SGHTA and CDR2 is FQGNSA. Trimming took off 3 bases at V and 0 bases at J, with 12 bases between the two ends. The CDR3 consists of 16 residues. CDR3 sequence: CASSFQGRASGNTIYF. As DNA, the CDR3 is TGTGCCAGCAGCTTCCAGGGGAGGGCCTCTGGAAACACCATATATTTT.

This clone has a single count. The chain combines TRBV5-3 with TRBJ1-2; 9 bases fit TRBD1. TRBV5-3 is known as an ORF, though its function is uncertain. The CDR3 runs 13 residues. J was trimmed by 4 bases and V by 3 bases; bases with no gene match: 1. CDR3 amino acids: CARSSDRGYGYTF. In nucleotides, the CDR3 is TGTGCCAGAAGCTCGGACAGGGGCTATGGCTACACCTTC.

V is TRBV12-3 or TRBV12-4 and J is TRBJ1-2; 11 bases align to TRBD1. Trimming at V came to 3 bases and at J to 7 bases, leaving 1 base not matched to a gene. The CDR3 is made up of 13 amino acids. This CDR3 is CASSLGQGGGYTF. In DNA, the CDR3 is TGTGCCAGCAGTTTGGGACAGGGGGGTGGCTACACCTTC.

V usage is TRBV18 and J usage is TRBJ2-6; TRBD1 might be the D (5 bases). The V and J ends lost 3 bases and 1 base respectively, with 10 bases between them. The CDR3 extends over 16 amino acids. CDR1 is KGHSH, CDR2 LQKENI, per germline. The CDR3 DNA follows: TGTGCCAGCTCACCCGTACAGGAGTCTGGGGCCAACGTCCTGACTTTC. It yields the protein CASSPVQESGANVLTF.

The genes are TRBV6-5 and TRBJ1-2; the D gene is possibly TRBD1 (5 bases). The V end was cut by 0 bases, the J end by 4 bases, with 9 bases between. Germline lookup yields CDR1 MNHEY and CDR2 SVGAGI. CDR3 length equals 14 residues. The CDR3 is CASSYSGGGYGYTF. CDR3 nucleotides: TGTGCCAGCAGTTACTCTGGGGGAGGCTATGGCTACACCTTC.

This clone was counted a few times. V and J are TRBV7-9 and TRBJ2-7, with 9 positions matching TRBD2. Looked up from germline, CDR1 is SEHNR and CDR2 is FQNEAQ (reference sequence). J was trimmed by 7 bases and V by 4 bases; bases with no gene match: 11. The CDR3 covers 15 residues. CDR3 in amino acids: CASSSGLAGRGEQYF. CDR3 DNA sequence: TGTGCCAGCAGCTCGGGACTAGCCGGCCGAGGAGAGCAGTACTTC.

This clone is a singleton in its sample. V usage is TRBV11-2 and J usage is TRBJ2-7; possibly TRBD2 for D (6 bases). Germline loops: CDR1 SGHAT, CDR2 FQNNGV. This CDR3 region has 14 residues. V lost 1 base and J 0 bases, leaving 7 bases between the germline ends. CDR3 in DNA: TGTGCCAGCAGCTTAGCGGGACTCTCCTACGAGCAGTACTTC. This codes for CASSLAGLSYEQYF. The full variable domain, its missing parts supplied by reference TRBV11-2 and TRBJ2-7, is EAGVAQSPRYKIIEKRQSVAFWCNPISGHATLYWYQQILGQGPKLLIQFQNNGVVDDSQLPKDRFSAERLKGVDSTLKIQPAKLEDSAVYLCASSLAGLSYEQYFGPGTRLTVT.

The J gene is TRBJ2-1, the V gene TRBV7-6; the match to TRBD2 covers 9 bases. In germline, CDR1 is SGHVS, CDR2 FNYEAQ. The CDR3 totals 15 residues. J lost 0 bases, V lost 3 bases, and 0 bases had no gene match. DNA of the CDR3: TGTGCCAGCAGCTTTAGCGGGAGCTCCTACAATGAGCAGTTCTTC. Translated, it gives CASSFSGSSYNEQFF.